This TCR beta chain was sequenced during a study of OX40 agonist ivuxolimab in advanced cancers. Whole-study results and caveats: The average count of expanded clones was higher among CD8+ T cells than among CD4+.

About this clone itself: Its target is unknown.

Germline-derived CDR1 and CDR2 are SGHRS and YFSETQ. This CDR3 spans 16 amino acids. Trimming at V came to 3 bases and at J to 5 bases, leaving 7 bases not matched to a gene. Data came from immunoSEQ multiplex PCR; TCRdb stores just in-frame clones and leaves some out. This table holds about 68,000 clones, about 82% found once. The receptor was isolated from an adult with an advanced solid tumor such as melanoma, head and neck, liver or kidney cancer. This sequence joins TRBV5-1 and TRBJ1-6; 8 positions match TRBD1. Sequenced here: CD4+ or CD8+ T cells sorted from blood, sampled in a trial of the OX40 agonist ivuxolimab. The DNA of the CDR3 is TGCGCCAGCAGCTCCACAGGGGGAAATAATAATTCACCCCTCCACTTT. Translating gives CASSSTGGNNNSPLHF.